The next 24 T cell receptor beta chains were all read from a single sample in a study of tumor-infiltrating lymphocytes in localized non-small cell lung cancer. The data were produced by immunoSEQ multiplex PCR, yet TCRdb's version contains in-frame clones alone and is incomplete. The sample has more than 9,500 clones, about 85% seen once. The sample taken for sequencing was lung tumor tissue. These receptors were obtained from a human donor with non-small cell lung cancer.

V is TRBV4-1 and J is TRBJ1-2, with D uncertain. Trimming cost V 1 base and J 3 bases, with 3 bases left between them. This CDR3 region has 12 residues. CDR1 is MGHRA and CDR2 is YSYEKL in the germline V gene. CDR3 DNA: TGCGCCAGCAGCCAAGGGTACTATGGCTACACCTTC. Its translation: CASSQGYYGYTF.

This chain uses TRBV6-5 with TRBJ1-3; D unclear. The germline V and J ends were trimmed by 2 bases and 2 bases, with 13 bases remaining between them. The CDR3 sequence is 16 residues long. CDR1 is MNHEY and CDR2 is SVGAGI in the germline V gene. CDR3 in amino acids: CASSYREVGPGNTIYF. CDR3 in DNA: TGTGCCAGCAGTTACAGGGAAGTAGGGCCTGGAAACACCATATATTTT.

The genes are TRBV11-3 and TRBJ1-2, with TRBD1 as a possible D gene (5 bases). This CDR3 region has 15 residues. The V gene lost 5 bases and the J gene lost 2 bases, with 15 bases spanning the gap. Germline-derived CDR1 and CDR2 are SGHNT and YENEEA. The CDR3 DNA sequence: TGTGCCAGCAGCGGGCAGGGACGGATGAACTATGGCTACACCTTC. Translation gives CASSGQGRMNYGYTF.

In this sample, this clone turned up once. V and J are TRBV15 and TRBJ2-1, with D possibly being TRBD1 (6 bases). Germline V gene data show CDR1 as LNHNV and CDR2 as YYDKDF (reference sequence). With 1 base removed from V and 2 bases from J, the gap between germline ends came to 12 bases. The length of the CDR3 is 16 residues. The CDR3 coding sequence is TGTGCCACCAGCAGAGTTGTGGGGGCAACCTACAATGAGCAGTTCTTC. It is translated as CATSRVVGATYNEQFF.

This clone was detected once. V and J are TRBV19 and TRBJ1-2; no clear D. In germline, CDR1 is LNHDA, CDR2 SQIVND (reference sequence). Deletions cut 7 bases from V and 7 bases from J, with 22 bases between. CDR3 length equals 15 residues. The CDR3 region is CASKGKGLGRSGYTF. CDR3 in DNA: TGTGCCAGTAAAGGAAAGGGATTGGGCCGGAGTGGCTACACCTTC.

This clone was observed a single time. V and J are TRBV4-1 and TRBJ2-7, with D perhaps TRBD1 (5 bases). This CDR3 has 15 amino acids. V dropped 4 bases and J dropped 5 bases, with 18 bases sitting between them. Germline CDR1 reads MGHRA; CDR2 reads YSYEKL. CDR3 in DNA: TGCGCCAGCAGCCCCAGGGTCTTGGGTACCAACGAGCAGTACTTC. This translates into CASSPRVLGTNEQYF.

This clone was picked up a small number of times. CDR3 in DNA: TGTGCCAGCAAACAGGGGGAAGGCGGGGAGCTGTTTTTT. It yields the protein CASKQGEGGELFF. The rearrangement joins TRBV7-2 to TRBJ2-2; 8 bases line up with TRBD1. V trimming: 7 bases; J trimming: 7 bases; junction bases outside the gene matches: 5. The CDR3 runs 13 residues. Germline V gene sequence: CDR1 SGHTA, CDR2 FQGNSA.

The chain joins TRBV28 to TRBJ1-1, with TRBD1 matching 11 bases. CDR1 MDHEN and CDR2 SYDVKM come from the germline V gene. This CDR3 is 14 amino acids long. J lost 3 bases, V lost 6 bases, and 3 bases had no gene match. The CDR3 sequence: CASSRTGGYTEAFF. CDR3 sequence (DNA): TGTGCCAGCAGCCGGACAGGGGGCTACACTGAAGCTTTCTTT.

The chain links TRBV11-2 to TRBJ1-6; TRBD1 is a possible D gene (6 bases). CDR1 and CDR2 (germline): SGHAT, FQNNGV. This CDR3 is built from 15 residues. V was pared by 6 bases and J by 4 bases, with 13 bases between. The CDR3 sequence is CASSSNRAYNSPLHF. DNA for the CDR3: TGTGCCAGCAGTTCTAACAGGGCATATAATTCACCCCTCCACTTT.

This clone was recorded once. This rearrangement joins TRBV10-3 to TRBJ2-3; 7 bases align to TRBD1. J was trimmed by 0 bases and V by 6 bases; bases with no gene match: 3. Germline V lookup: CDR1 ENHRY, CDR2 SYGVKD. CDR3 size: 14 residues. The CDR3 loop is CAIRETGSTDTQYF. The CDR3 nucleotides read TGTGCCATCAGGGAGACAGGGAGCACAGATACGCAGTATTTT.

The V gene is TRBV5-6, the J gene TRBJ2-2; 10 bases map to TRBD2. The V and J ends lost 0 bases and 4 bases, in that order; junction bases with no gene match: 0. Germline-derived CDR1 and CDR2 are SGHDT and YYEEEE. The CDR3 totals 15 residues. CDR3 coding DNA: TGTGCCAGCAGCTTGGGACTAGCGGGCACCGGGGAGCTGTTTTTT. It codes for CASSLGLAGTGELFF.

V usage is TRBV27 and J usage is TRBJ2-7; perhaps TRBD1 as D (6 bases). The germline gives CDR1 MNHEY, CDR2 SMNVEV (reference sequence). The CDR3 spans 17 residues. V was shortened by 2 bases and J by 2 bases, with 19 bases between the two germline ends. This chain's CDR3 is CASSLKGVLRDAYEQYF. CDR3 nucleotides: TGTGCCAGCAGTTTAAAGGGGGTGTTGAGAGATGCCTACGAGCAGTACTTC.

The J gene is TRBJ1-2, the V gene TRBV4-1, with a tentative D call TRBD1 (6 bases). Trimming took 0 bases from V and 4 from J, leaving 21 bases between them. The CDR3 length is 18 residues. CDR1 is MGHRA, CDR2 YSYEKL, per germline. This chain's CDR3 is CASSQENDRGHIVYGYTF. In DNA form, the CDR3 reads TGCGCCAGCAGCCAAGAGAACGATAGGGGACATATCGTCTATGGCTACACCTTC.

The gene calls are TRBV11-2 and TRBJ1-4; D gene ambiguous. The germline gives CDR1 SGHAT, CDR2 FQNNGV. The germline V and J ends were trimmed by 0 bases and 0 bases, with 11 bases remaining between them. The CDR3 totals 17 residues. The CDR3 DNA sequence: TGTGCCAGCAGCTTAGATCAGAGGAGGGCAACTAATGAAAAACTGTTTTTT. Protein product: CASSLDQRRATNEKLFF.

The table lists this clone with a count of one. The rearrangement uses TRBV4-3 and TRBJ1-6; 7 bases match TRBD1. CDR1 is LGHNA and CDR2 is YSLEER in the germline V gene. V shed 0 bases, J shed 14 bases, and the junction held 10 bases outside the gene matches. CDR3 length: 15 amino acids. CDR3 sequence reads: CASSQDPGGHRALHF. The CDR3 DNA follows: TGCGCCAGCAGCCAAGATCCAGGGGGACATAGAGCCCTCCACTTT.

This clone was seen only a few times. The rearrangement uses TRBV18 and TRBJ1-4; D call uncertain. CDR1 and CDR2 from the germline V gene are KGHSH and LQKENI. Trimming removed 1 base at V and 2 bases at J, with 14 bases between. This CDR3 region has 17 residues. The CDR3 DNA follows: TGTGCCAGCTCACCACTAGGATGGGAGGGCACTAATGAAAAACTGTTTTTT. Translation gives CASSPLGWEGTNEKLFF.

The chain has TRBV5-1 and TRBJ2-2; 11 positions match TRBD1. The germline CDR1 and CDR2 sequences are SGHRS and YFSETQ. This CDR3 has 16 amino acids. With V trimmed by 4 bases and J by 5 bases, 7 bases remained unmatched. CDR3 loop: CASSPIGQGATGELFF. CDR3 bases: TGCGCCAGCAGCCCGATCGGACAGGGGGCGACCGGGGAGCTGTTTTTT.

The CDR3: CASSLLGQALLNEKLFF. CDR3 nucleotides: TGTGCCAGCAGCTTACTGGGACAGGCGCTCCTTAATGAAAAACTGTTTTTT. The chain carries TRBV11-2 and TRBJ1-4; the match to TRBD1 covers 8 bases. The germline CDR1 and CDR2 sequences are SGHAT and FQNNGV. V dropped 2 bases and J dropped 4; count of bases not matched to a gene: 9. This CDR3 has 17 residues.

This clone was seen only once. The CDR3 nucleotides read TGTGCCAGCAGTTTCCGGGCAGGTAATCAGCCCCAGCATTTT. It encodes CASSFRAGNQPQHF. The chain employs TRBV28 and TRBJ1-5; D unclear. Per the germline V gene, CDR1 is MDHEN and CDR2 is SYDVKM. Trimming pared 3 bases from V and 4 bases from J, leaving 10 bases between. The length of the CDR3 is 14 residues.

CDR3 coding DNA: TGTGCCAGCAGTTACTCACGCAGTCTGAACACTGAAGCTTTCTTT. Its translation is CASSYSRSLNTEAFF. The J gene is TRBJ1-1, the V gene TRBV6-5, with unresolved D. The V gene's germline CDR1 is MNHEY and CDR2 SVGAGI. Between the trimmed V and J ends, which lost 0 bases and 0 bases, there was a span of 8 bases. CDR3 length: 15 amino acids.

V is TRBV5-1 and J is TRBJ1-1; D is unclear. The ends were cut back, 1 base at V and 2 bases at J, with 15 bases in the middle. CDR1 and CDR2 from the germline V gene are SGHRS and YFSETQ. The CDR3 covers 16 residues. The CDR3 loop is CASSLRPAQSNTEAFF. CDR3 in DNA: TGCGCCAGCAGCTTGCGGCCAGCCCAGAGTAACACTGAAGCTTTCTTT.

The chain links TRBV4-2 to TRBJ1-4; TRBD1 might be the D (6 bases). The germline gives CDR1 LGHNA, CDR2 YNFKEQ. Trimming stripped 11 bases from V and 3 bases from J, with 13 bases between. This CDR3 has 13 residues. The CDR3 DNA reads as TGTGCCGGGGGGGCGGCGGCTAATGAAAAACTGTTTTTT. Translating gives CAGGAAANEKLFF.

The rearrangement joins TRBV9 to TRBJ1-1; D is unclear. The CDR3 has 12 residues. Germline V gene data show CDR1 as SGDLS and CDR2 as YYNGEE. Trimming stripped 0 bases from V and 3 bases from J, with 3 bases between. The CDR3 coding sequence is TGTGCCAGCAGCGTAGAGGACACTGAAGCTTTCTTT. This gives the protein CASSVEDTEAFF.

The rearrangement uses TRBV18 and TRBJ1-3, with TRBD1 matching 9 bases. The V gene's germline CDR1 is KGHSH and CDR2 LQKENI. The CDR3 has 16 amino acids. J was trimmed by 0 bases and V by 4 bases; bases with no gene match: 4. The CDR3 DNA reads TGTGCCAGCTCACGGGACAGGGCCGACTCTGGAAACACCATATATTTT. It translates to CASSRDRADSGNTIYF. Full variable domain (missing parts from reference TRBV18 and TRBJ1-3): NAGVMQNPRHLVRRRGQEARLRCSPMKGHSHVYWYRQLPEEGLKFMVYLQKENIIDESGMPKERFSAEFPKEGPSILRIQQVVRGDSAAYFCASSRDRADSGNTIYFGEGSWLTVV.